This T cell receptor beta chain was observed in a study of T cells in Graves' hyperthyroidism and ophthalmopathy. Looking at the study overall: Peripheral blood specimens were obtained at initial diagnosis, prior to any treatment. Study-level findings and limits: A 13 V-J model separated ophthalmopathy from stable hyperthyroidism.

From RNA transcripts, TCR beta CDR3 regions were amplified. HTBI primers were employed in a first-round RT-PCR of the TCR CDR3. One entry per CDR3 protein, called by TCRdb with MiXCR from the multiplex PCR reads. In the table there are hundreds of thousands of distinct CDR3 sequences, 11% to 15% of which are singletons. In regard to this clonotype: Its antigen is not identified.

The CDR3 length is 13 residues. CDR1 DFQATT and CDR2 SNEGSKA come from the germline V gene (reference sequence). V lost 3 bases, J lost 4 bases, and 12 bases lay in between. V usage is TRBV20-1 and J usage is TRBJ1-1, with unresolved D. The sequence was collected from a woman aged 25-40 years with Graves' hyperthyroidism that later progressed to Graves' ophthalmopathy. Specimen: blood. The CDR3 protein is CSARSPGVTEAFF. The CDR3 DNA sequence: TGCAGTGCTAGGTCTCCGGGCGTCACTGAAGCTTTCTTT.